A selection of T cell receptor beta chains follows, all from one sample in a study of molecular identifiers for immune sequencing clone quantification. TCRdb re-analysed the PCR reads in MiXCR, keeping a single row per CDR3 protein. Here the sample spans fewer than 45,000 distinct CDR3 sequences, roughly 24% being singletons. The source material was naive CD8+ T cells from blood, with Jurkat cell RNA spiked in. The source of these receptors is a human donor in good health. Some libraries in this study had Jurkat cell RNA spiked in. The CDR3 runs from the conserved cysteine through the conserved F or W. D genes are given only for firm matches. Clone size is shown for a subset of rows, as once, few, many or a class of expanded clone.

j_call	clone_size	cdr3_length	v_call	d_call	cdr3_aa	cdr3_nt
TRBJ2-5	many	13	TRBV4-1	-	CASSQVGLGTQYF	TGCGCCAGCAGCCAAGTAGGTCTAGGGACCCAGTACTTC
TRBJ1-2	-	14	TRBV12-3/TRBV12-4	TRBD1	CASSQAGTGYGYTF	TGTGCCAGCAGTCAAGCTGGGACAGGGTATGGCTACACCTTC
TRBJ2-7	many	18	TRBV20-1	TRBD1	CSANLWDRGPKSSYEQYF	TGCAGTGCTAATCTCTGGGACAGGGGGCCCAAAAGCTCCTACGAGCAGTACTTC
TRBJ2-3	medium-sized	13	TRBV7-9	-	CASSLENTDTQYF	TGTGCCAGCAGCTTAGAAAACACAGATACGCAGTATTTT
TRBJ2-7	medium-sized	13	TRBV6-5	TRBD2	CASGGGLGGEQYF	TGTGCCAGTGGCGGGGGGCTTGGCGGCGAGCAGTACTTC
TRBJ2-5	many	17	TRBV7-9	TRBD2	CASSLASTSGEQETQYF	TGTGCCAGCAGCTTAGCCAGTACTAGCGGGGAACAAGAGACCCAGTACTTC
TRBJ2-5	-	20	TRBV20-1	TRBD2	CSARDRMGAGGIPIQETQYF	TGCAGTGCTAGAGATCGTATGGGGGCGGGAGGGATTCCAATCCAAGAGACCCAGTACTTC
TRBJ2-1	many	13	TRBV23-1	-	CASFLTGLGEQFF	TGCGCCAGTTTTTTGACGGGCCTCGGTGAGCAGTTCTTC
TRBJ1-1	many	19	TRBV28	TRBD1	CASSPRYIDTGEEDTEAFF	TGTGCCAGCAGTCCCCGCTACATAGACACAGGGGAGGAGGACACTGAAGCTTTCTTT
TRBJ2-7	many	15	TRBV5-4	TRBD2	CASSSGAGATYEQYF	TGTGCCAGCAGCTCTGGTGCGGGAGCCACCTACGAGCAGTACTTC
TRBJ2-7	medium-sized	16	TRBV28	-	CASSLGSGAASYEQYF	TGTGCCAGCAGTTTAGGGTCCGGGGCCGCCTCCTACGAGCAGTACTTC
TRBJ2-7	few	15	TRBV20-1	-	CSALPPEQGFYEQYF	TGCAGTGCCCTACCCCCGGAACAGGGTTTCTACGAGCAGTACTTC
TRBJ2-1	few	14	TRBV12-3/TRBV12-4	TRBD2	CASSLASGRNEQFF	TGTGCCAGCAGTTTGGCTAGCGGGAGGAATGAGCAGTTCTTC
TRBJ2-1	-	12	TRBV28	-	CASSPGHPEQFF	TGTGCCAGCAGTCCGGGACACCCCGAGCAGTTCTTC
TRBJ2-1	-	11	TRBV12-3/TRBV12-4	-	CASSFGDEQFF	TGTGCCAGCAGTTTCGGCGATGAGCAGTTCTTC
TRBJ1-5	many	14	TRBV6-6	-	CASSPSSSNQPQHF	TGTGCCAGCAGTCCCTCCTCGAGCAATCAGCCCCAGCATTTT
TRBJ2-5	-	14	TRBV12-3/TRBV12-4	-	CASSHELEQETQYF	TGTGCCAGCAGCCATGAACTAGAACAAGAGACCCAGTACTTC
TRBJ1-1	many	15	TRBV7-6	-	CASSLQDSMNTEAFF	TGTGCCAGCAGCTTACAGGACAGCATGAACACTGAAGCTTTCTTT
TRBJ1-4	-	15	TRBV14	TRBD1	CASSQDRQGAEKLFF	TGTGCCAGCAGCCAAGATAGGCAGGGGGCTGAAAAACTGTTTTTT
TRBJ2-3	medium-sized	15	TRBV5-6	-	CASSLGLGPTDTQYF	TGTGCCAGCAGCTTGGGACTAGGCCCCACAGATACGCAGTATTTT
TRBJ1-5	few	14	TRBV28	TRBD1	CASGSGGLNQPQHF	TGTGCCAGCGGTTCAGGGGGTTTAAATCAGCCCCAGCATTTT
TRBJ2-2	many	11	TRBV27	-	CASRAGGELFF	TGTGCCAGCAGGGCGGGGGGGGAGCTGTTTTTT
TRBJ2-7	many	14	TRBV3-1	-	CASSLAESSYEQYF	TGTGCCAGCAGCCTGGCGGAAAGCTCCTACGAGCAGTACTTC
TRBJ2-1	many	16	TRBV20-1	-	CSANRENLRITNEQFF	TGCAGTGCTAACCGGGAGAATCTTAGGATCACCAATGAGCAGTTCTTC
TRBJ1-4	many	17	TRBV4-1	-	CASSQVSNPETNEKLFF	TGCGCCAGCAGCCAAGTATCGAATCCCGAGACTAATGAAAAACTGTTTTTT
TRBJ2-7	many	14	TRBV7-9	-	CASSSRGRLEEQYF	TGTGCCAGCAGCTCAAGGGGCCGACTTGAGGAGCAGTACTTC
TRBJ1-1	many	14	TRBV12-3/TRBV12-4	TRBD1	CASSSRGRDTEAFF	TGTGCCAGCAGTTCCAGGGGGCGGGACACTGAAGCTTTCTTT
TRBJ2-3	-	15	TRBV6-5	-	CASSQTSPGKDTQYF	TGTGCCAGCAGTCAAACATCGCCTGGCAAAGATACGCAGTATTTT
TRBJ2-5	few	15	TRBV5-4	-	CASSLIGTRQETQYF	TGTGCCAGCAGCTTAATCGGGACACGTCAAGAGACCCAGTACTTC
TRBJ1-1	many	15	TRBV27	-	CASSYSETMNTEAFF	TGTGCCAGCAGTTACAGTGAGACTATGAACACTGAAGCTTTCTTT
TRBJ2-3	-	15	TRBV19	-	CASCILISSTDTQYF	TGTGCCAGTTGTATACTGATATCTAGCACAGATACGCAGTATTTT
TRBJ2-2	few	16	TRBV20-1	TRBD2	CSARDPSGSNTGELFF	TGCAGTGCTAGAGACCCTAGCGGGAGTAACACCGGGGAGCTGTTTTTT
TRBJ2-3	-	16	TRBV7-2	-	CASSLVGVWGPDSQYF	TGTGCCAGCAGCCTAGTGGGGGTATGGGGGCCAGATTCGCAGTATTTT
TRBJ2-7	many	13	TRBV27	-	CASSLVPPDEQYF	TGTGCCAGCAGTTTAGTGCCCCCCGACGAGCAGTACTTC
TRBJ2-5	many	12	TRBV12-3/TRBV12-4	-	CASGGVQETQYF	TGTGCCAGCGGGGGAGTCCAAGAGACCCAGTACTTC
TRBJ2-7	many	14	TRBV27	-	CASSLGGGPYEQYF	TGTGCCAGCAGTTTAGGAGGGGGCCCCTACGAGCAGTACTTC
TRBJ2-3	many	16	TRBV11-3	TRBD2	CASSTGVAGRTDTQYF	TGTGCCAGCAGCACCGGGGTAGCGGGGAGGACAGATACGCAGTATTTT
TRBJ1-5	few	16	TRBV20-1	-	CSARVVDQFGNQPPHF	TGCAGTGCTAGAGTCGTGGACCAGTTTGGCAATCAGCCCCCGCATTTT
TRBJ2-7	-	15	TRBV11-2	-	CASSLRGGSSYEQYF	TGTGCCAGCAGCTTGAGGGGGGGTTCGTCCTACGAGCAGTACTTC
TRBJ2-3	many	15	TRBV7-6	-	CASSFHQGSTDTQYF	TGTGCCAGCAGCTTCCACCAGGGGTCCACAGATACGCAGTATTTT
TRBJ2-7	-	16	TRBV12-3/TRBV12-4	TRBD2	CASSSSVSGRDYEQHF	TGTGCCAGCAGTTCCTCCGTGAGCGGGAGGGACTACGAGCAGCACTTC
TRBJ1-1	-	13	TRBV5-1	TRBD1	CASSAGGNTEAFF	TGCGCCAGCAGCGCAGGGGGTAACACTGAAGCTTTCTTT
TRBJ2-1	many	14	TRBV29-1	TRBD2	CSVEGSGGLDEQFF	TGCAGCGTTGAGGGGAGCGGGGGGTTGGATGAGCAGTTCTTC
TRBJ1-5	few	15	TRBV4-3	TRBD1	CASSQDTGGSQPQHF	TGCGCCAGCAGCCAGGATACAGGGGGGAGCCAGCCCCAGCATTTT
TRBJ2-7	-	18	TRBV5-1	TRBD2	CASSLATGPGLGRYEQYF	TGCGCCAGCAGCTTGGCCACCGGGCCCGGACTAGGCCGTTACGAGCAGTACTTC
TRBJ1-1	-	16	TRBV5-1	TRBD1	CASSSGTDISGTEAFF	TGCGCCAGCAGCTCCGGGACAGACATCTCTGGCACTGAAGCTTTCTTT
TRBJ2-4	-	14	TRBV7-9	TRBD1	CAGSLTDRGNIQYF	TGTGCCGGCAGCTTGACGGACAGGGGAAACATTCAGTACTTC
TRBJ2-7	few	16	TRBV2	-	CASSEATRGSSYEQYF	TGTGCCAGCAGTGAAGCGACTAGGGGAAGTTCGTACGAGCAGTACTTC
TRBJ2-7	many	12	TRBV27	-	CASSSGSYEQYF	TGTGCCAGCAGTTCGGGGTCCTACGAGCAGTACTTC
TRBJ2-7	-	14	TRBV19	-	CASSDAGLSYEQYF	TGTGCCAGTAGTGACGCAGGGCTGTCCTACGAGCAGTACTTC
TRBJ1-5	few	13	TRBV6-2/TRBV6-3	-	CASSWQPYQPQHF	TGTGCCAGCAGTTGGCAGCCATATCAGCCCCAGCATTTT
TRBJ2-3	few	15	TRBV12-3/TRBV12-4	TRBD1	CASSLGTASTDTQYF	TGTGCCAGCAGCCTTGGGACAGCTAGCACAGATACGCAGTATTTT
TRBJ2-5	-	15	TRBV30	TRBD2	CAWSLPAGALETQYF	TGTGCCTGGAGTTTACCAGCGGGAGCTCTGGAGACCCAGTACTTC
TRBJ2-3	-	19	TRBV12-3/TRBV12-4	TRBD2	CASSPWGGREGLNTDTQYF	TGTGCCAGCAGTCCATGGGGGGGGCGGGAGGGTCTCAACACAGATACGCAGTATTTT
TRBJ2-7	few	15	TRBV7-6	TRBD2	CASSPGLAGAYERYF	TGTGCCAGCAGCCCGGGACTAGCGGGAGCCTACGAGCGGTACTTC
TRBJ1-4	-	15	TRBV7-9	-	CASSSPTKSNEKLFF	TGTGCCAGCAGCTCCCCCACCAAGAGCAATGAAAAACTGTTTTTT
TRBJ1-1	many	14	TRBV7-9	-	CASSLSTENTEAFF	TGTGCCAGCAGCTTATCGACAGAGAACACTGAAGCTTTCTTT
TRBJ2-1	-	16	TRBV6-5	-	CASSYSAGGAYNEQFF	TGTGCCAGCAGTTACTCGGCCGGGGGAGCCTACAATGAGCAGTTCTTC
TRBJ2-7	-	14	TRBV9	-	CASSAGGGGVEQYF	TGTGCCAGCAGCGCAGGTGGAGGGGGAGTCGAGCAGTACTTC
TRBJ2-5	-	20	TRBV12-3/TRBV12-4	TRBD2	CASSHSGTSGSRGSWQTQYF	TGTGCCAGCAGCCATTCTGGGACTAGCGGGAGTCGGGGGTCTTGGCAGACCCAGTACTTC